Listed below are T cell receptor beta chains from one sample, sequenced in a study of long-term antiretroviral therapy in people with HIV. Clones were read by immunoSEQ multiplex PCR, and TCRdb kept only the in-frame ones, dropping some. Found here are 38,000 or so clones, around 75% of them singletons; the top ten hold over 5%. Material: unsorted PBMCs, obtained 1.5 years after starting antiretroviral therapy. The receptor set was obtained from a man aged 18 to 30 with HIV. CDR3s include the opening cysteine and the closing phenylalanine or tryptophan. D genes are given only for firm matches. Clone size is given for some rows only: seen once, a few or many times, or a class if the clone is expanded.

V	D	J	size	CDR3	DNA
TRBV5-1	-	TRBJ2-7	-	CASSGGGLPFSYEQYF	TGCGCCAGCAGCGGAGGAGGACTTCCCTTCTCCTACGAGCAGTACTTC
TRBV6-1	TRBD2	TRBJ2-1	-	CASSAGTSGSYEQFF	TGTGCCAGCAGTGCGGGGACTAGCGGGAGCTATGAGCAGTTCTTC
TRBV2	TRBD2	TRBJ2-1	few	CASSEPLAGPEQFF	TGTGCCAGCAGTGAACCCCTAGCGGGACCGGAGCAGTTCTTC
TRBV10-3	TRBD2	TRBJ2-1	-	CAISESTREGQPSYNEQFF	TGTGCCATCAGTGAGTCGACGCGGGAGGGCCAGCCGTCCTACAATGAGCAGTTCTTC
TRBV6-5	-	TRBJ1-5	-	CASSRSGVYSQPQHF	TGTGCCAGCAGCCGGTCGGGAGTTTACAGTCAGCCCCAGCATTTT
TRBV6-5	-	TRBJ2-7	-	CASKESGVYEQYF	TGTGCCAGCAAAGAATCAGGAGTTTACGAGCAGTACTTC
TRBV28	-	TRBJ1-5	-	CASSLIRVRNQPQHF	TGTGCCAGCAGTTTAATACGAGTCCGCAATCAGCCCCAGCATTTT
TRBV4-2	-	TRBJ2-2	-	CASSPLVGPGELFF	TGTGCCAGCAGCCCCCTCGTGGGCCCCGGGGAGCTGTTTTTT
TRBV9	-	TRBJ2-2	once	CASSVEGRLVSGELFF	TGTGCCAGCAGCGTAGAGGGGAGACTTGTGTCCGGGGAGCTGTTTTTT
TRBV4-2	TRBD2	TRBJ2-7	-	CASSQSAGTTSYEQYF	TGTGCCAGCAGCCAGTCGGCCGGGACTACTTCCTACGAGCAGTACTTC
TRBV9	TRBD2	TRBJ2-1	-	CASSPRTSTTSSYNEQFF	TGTGCCAGCAGCCCCCGGACTAGCACTACGAGCTCCTACAATGAGCAGTTCTTC
TRBV7-8	TRBD1	TRBJ1-5	-	CASSHYRGTHQPQHF	TGTGCCAGCAGCCACTACAGGGGCACTCATCAGCCCCAGCATTTT
TRBV5-3	TRBD2	TRBJ2-1	-	CARSLTSGRYNEQFF	TGTGCCAGAAGCTTGACTAGCGGGAGATACAATGAGCAGTTCTTC
TRBV5-1	-	TRBJ2-7	once	CASSLVSAGPPYEQYF	TGCGCCAGCAGCTTGGTCTCGGCAGGGCCACCCTACGAGCAGTACTTC
TRBV7-9	-	TRBJ2-7	-	CASSRRSSYEQYF	TGTGCCAGCAGCCGAAGAAGCTCCTACGAGCAGTACTTC
TRBV7-9	-	TRBJ2-7	-	CASSSHGEQYF	TGTGCCAGCAGCTCCCATGGAGAGCAGTACTTC
TRBV7-2	-	TRBJ1-4	-	CASSLGPNEKLFF	TGTGCCAGCAGCTTAGGGCCTAATGAAAAACTGTTTTTT
TRBV28	TRBD1	TRBJ2-5	-	CASSGGQVQETQYF	TGTGCCAGCAGTGGCGGACAGGTCCAAGAGACCCAGTACTTC
TRBV19	TRBD1	TRBJ1-4	few	CASSSTGDRRKLFF	TGTGCCAGTAGTTCAACAGGGGACAGACGAAAACTGTTTTTT
TRBV4-3	-	TRBJ1-3	-	CASSQDGLMGSGNTIYF	TGCGCCAGCAGCCAAGATGGGCTAATGGGATCTGGAAACACCATATATTTT
TRBV7-9	-	TRBJ2-2	-	CASSAPAAGAGFPGELFF	TGTGCCAGCAGCGCTCCCGCCGCCGGAGCAGGGTTCCCCGGGGAGCTGTTTTTT
TRBV18	TRBD1	TRBJ1-5	-	CASTGEGNQPQHF	TGTGCCAGTACAGGGGAGGGCAATCAGCCCCAGCATTTT
TRBV6-5	-	TRBJ1-2	-	CASGQGAGAYGYTF	TGTGCCAGCGGGCAAGGGGCCGGCGCGTATGGCTACACCTTC
TRBV9	TRBD2	TRBJ2-3	-	CASSGTSGRATDTQYF	TGTGCCAGCAGCGGGACTAGCGGGAGGGCCACAGATACGCAGTATTTT
TRBV6-5	-	TRBJ2-3	-	CATSPNGGVTDTQYF	TGTGCCACCTCCCCGAATGGGGGTGTCACAGATACGCAGTATTTT
TRBV7-3	-	TRBJ2-2	-	CASSANRANTGELFF	TGTGCCAGCAGCGCAAACAGGGCGAACACCGGGGAGCTGTTTTTT
TRBV7-2	-	TRBJ2-3	-	CASSQDLGPTDTQYF	TGTGCCAGCAGCCAGGACTTGGGGCCTACAGATACGCAGTATTTT
TRBV11-2	-	TRBJ2-7	-	CASSLSAGLYEQYF	TGTGCCAGCAGCTTATCGGCAGGGTTGTACGAGCAGTACTTC
TRBV4-3	-	TRBJ1-2	-	CASSQTRDFYGYTF	TGCGCCAGCAGCCAAACCCGGGACTTCTATGGCTACACCTTC
TRBV9	-	TRBJ2-1	-	CASSGDSHNEQFF	TGTGCCAGCAGCGGAGACAGCCACAATGAGCAGTTCTTC
TRBV5-4	-	TRBJ2-1	-	CASSPPFLSSYNEQFF	TGTGCCAGCAGCCCACCCTTCCTCAGCTCCTACAATGAGCAGTTCTTC
TRBV12-5	TRBD1	TRBJ1-1	-	CASGLYRGQGATEAFF	TGTGCTAGTGGTTTGTACCGGGGACAGGGGGCCACTGAAGCTTTCTTT
TRBV28	-	TRBJ1-2	few	CASSLVAGHRYTF	TGTGCCAGCAGTTTAGTGGCAGGGCACCGCTACACCTTC
TRBV2	-	TRBJ1-1	-	CASTARQLNTEAFF	TGTGCCAGCACCGCCAGACAGCTGAACACTGAAGCTTTCTTT
TRBV4-1	-	TRBJ2-7	-	CASSQTYLTYEQYF	TGCGCCAGCAGCCAAACCTACTTGACCTACGAGCAGTACTTC
TRBV7-6	-	TRBJ2-7	-	CASSLVPLSAGRFPYEQYF	TGTGCCAGCAGCTTAGTTCCCCTCAGCGCCGGACGCTTCCCCTACGAGCAGTACTTC
TRBV4-3	TRBD1	TRBJ2-7	-	CASSQRQGQAGYEQYF	TGCGCCAGCAGCCAACGTCAGGGACAGGCCGGCTACGAGCAGTACTTC
TRBV4-3	-	TRBJ1-2	-	CASSQDVRGSRFGGYTF	TGCGCCAGCAGCCAAGATGTCAGGGGATCGAGGTTCGGCGGCTACACCTTC
TRBV5-1	-	TRBJ1-1	-	CASSLVAGPNTEAFF	TGCGCCAGCAGCTTGGTGGCGGGGCCGAACACTGAAGCTTTCTTT
TRBV12-5	-	TRBJ2-5	-	CASGLWGREETQYF	TGTGCTAGTGGTTTGTGGGGGCGCGAAGAGACCCAGTACTTC
TRBV29-1	-	TRBJ2-2	-	CSVVGAAGELFF	TGCAGCGTAGTGGGGGCTGCCGGGGAGCTGTTTTTT
TRBV2	TRBD2	TRBJ2-2	few	CASRSGLAPGELFF	TGTGCCAGCAGATCGGGACTAGCGCCCGGGGAGCTGTTTTTT
TRBV2	-	TRBJ2-1	-	CASRGPNYNEQFF	TGTGCCAGCAGGGGGCCTAACTACAATGAGCAGTTCTTC
TRBV27	TRBD2	TRBJ2-1	-	CASSLASGRGEQFF	TGTGCCAGCAGTTTGGCTAGCGGGAGAGGTGAGCAGTTCTTC
TRBV4-3	-	TRBJ2-3	-	CASSQDHSGDTQYF	TGCGCCAGCAGCCAAGATCATAGCGGTGATACGCAGTATTTT